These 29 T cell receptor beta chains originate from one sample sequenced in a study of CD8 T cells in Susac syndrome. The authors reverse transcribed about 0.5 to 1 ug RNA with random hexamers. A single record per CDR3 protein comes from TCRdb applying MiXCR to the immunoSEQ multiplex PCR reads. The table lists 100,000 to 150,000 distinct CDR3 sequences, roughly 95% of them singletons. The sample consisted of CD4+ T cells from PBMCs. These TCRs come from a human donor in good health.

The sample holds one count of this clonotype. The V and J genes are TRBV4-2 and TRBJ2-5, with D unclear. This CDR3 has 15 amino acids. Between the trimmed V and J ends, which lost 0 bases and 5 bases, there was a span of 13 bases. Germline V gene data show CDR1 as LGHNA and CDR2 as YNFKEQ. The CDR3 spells CASSQEANPLETQYF. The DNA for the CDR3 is TGTGCCAGCAGCCAAGAAGCTAATCCATTGGAGACCCAGTACTTC.

The CDR3 nucleotides are TGTGCCAGCAGCCATACGGACGGTAGGAATCAGCCCCAGCATTTT. It is translated as CASSHTDGRNQPQHF. The chain couples TRBV28 to TRBJ1-5; D remains ambiguous. With 6 bases removed from V and 4 bases from J, the gap between germline ends came to 16 bases. Germline lookup yields CDR1 MDHEN and CDR2 SYDVKM. The CDR3 runs to 15 residues.

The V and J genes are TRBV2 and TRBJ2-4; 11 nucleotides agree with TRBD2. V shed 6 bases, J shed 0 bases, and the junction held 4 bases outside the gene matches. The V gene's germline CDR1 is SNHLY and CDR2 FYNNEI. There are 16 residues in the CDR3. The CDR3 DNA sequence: TGTGCCAGCAGAGAGACTAGCGGGGTAGCCAAAAACATTCAGTACTTC. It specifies CASRETSGVAKNIQYF.

The CDR3, as DNA: TGTGCCAGTAGTATTAAGGGACTGCCGCAAGAGACCCAGTACTTC. It codes for CASSIKGLPQETQYF. This sequence joins TRBV19 and TRBJ2-5; weak D call: TRBD2 (6 bases). CDR1 and CDR2 from the germline V gene are LNHDA and SQIVND (reference sequence). This CDR3 contains 15 residues. V lost 3 bases to trimming and J lost 2 bases, with 13 bases between them.

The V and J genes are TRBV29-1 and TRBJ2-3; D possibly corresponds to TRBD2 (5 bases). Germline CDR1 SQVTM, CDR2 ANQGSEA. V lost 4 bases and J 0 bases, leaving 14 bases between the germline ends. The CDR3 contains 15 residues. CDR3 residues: CSVARSGSSTDTQYF. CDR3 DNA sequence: TGCAGCGTTGCCAGGAGCGGATCTAGCACAGATACGCAGTATTTT.

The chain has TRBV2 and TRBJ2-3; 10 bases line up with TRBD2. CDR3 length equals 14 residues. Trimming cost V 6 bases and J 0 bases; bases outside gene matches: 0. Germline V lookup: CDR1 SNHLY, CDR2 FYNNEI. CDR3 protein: CASRLAGSTDTQYF. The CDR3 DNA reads TGTGCCAGCAGACTAGCGGGGAGCACAGATACGCAGTATTTT. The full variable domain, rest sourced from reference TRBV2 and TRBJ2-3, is EPEVTQTPSHQVTQMGQEVILRCVPISNHLYFYWYRQILGQKVEFLVSFYNNEISEKSEIFDDQFSVERPDGSNFTLKIRSTKLEDSAMYFCASRLAGSTDTQYFGPGTRLTVL.

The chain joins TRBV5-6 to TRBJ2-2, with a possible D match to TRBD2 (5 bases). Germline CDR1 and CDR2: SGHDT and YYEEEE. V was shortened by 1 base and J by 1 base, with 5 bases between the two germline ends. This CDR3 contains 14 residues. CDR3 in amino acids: CASSLRGNTGELFF. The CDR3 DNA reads TGTGCCAGCAGCTTGCGGGGGAACACCGGGGAGCTGTTTTTT.

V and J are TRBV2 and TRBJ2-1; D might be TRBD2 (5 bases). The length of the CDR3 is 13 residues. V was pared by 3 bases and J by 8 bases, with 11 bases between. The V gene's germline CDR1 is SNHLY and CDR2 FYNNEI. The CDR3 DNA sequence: TGTGCCAGCAGTGACGCCCGAGGGCATGAGCAGTTCTTC. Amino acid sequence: CASSDARGHEQFF.

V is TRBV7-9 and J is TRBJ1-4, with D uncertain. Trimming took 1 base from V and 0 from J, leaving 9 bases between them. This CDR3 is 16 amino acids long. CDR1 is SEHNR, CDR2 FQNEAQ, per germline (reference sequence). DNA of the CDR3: TGTGCCAGCAGCTTAGGGACGGTTGCAACTAATGAAAAACTGTTTTTT. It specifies CASSLGTVATNEKLFF.

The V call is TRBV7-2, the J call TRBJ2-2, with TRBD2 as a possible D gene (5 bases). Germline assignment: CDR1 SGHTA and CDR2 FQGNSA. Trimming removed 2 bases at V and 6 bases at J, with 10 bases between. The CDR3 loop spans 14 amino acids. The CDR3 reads CASSLSLLAGELFF. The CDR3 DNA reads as TGTGCCAGCAGCTTATCCTTACTAGCCGGGGAGCTGTTTTTT.

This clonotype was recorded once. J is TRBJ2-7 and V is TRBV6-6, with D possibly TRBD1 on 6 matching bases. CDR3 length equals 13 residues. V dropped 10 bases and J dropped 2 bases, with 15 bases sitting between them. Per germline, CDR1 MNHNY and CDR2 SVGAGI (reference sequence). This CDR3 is CAIRDILTYEQYF. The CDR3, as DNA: TGTGCCATCCGGGACATCTTGACCTACGAGCAGTACTTC.

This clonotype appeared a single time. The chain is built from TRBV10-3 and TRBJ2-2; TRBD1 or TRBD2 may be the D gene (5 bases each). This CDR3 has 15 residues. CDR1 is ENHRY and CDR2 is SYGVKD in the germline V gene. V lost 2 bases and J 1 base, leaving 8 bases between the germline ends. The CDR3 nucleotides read TGTGCCATCAGTGAGGAGGGGATGAACACCGGGGAGCTGTTTTTT. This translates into CAISEEGMNTGELFF.

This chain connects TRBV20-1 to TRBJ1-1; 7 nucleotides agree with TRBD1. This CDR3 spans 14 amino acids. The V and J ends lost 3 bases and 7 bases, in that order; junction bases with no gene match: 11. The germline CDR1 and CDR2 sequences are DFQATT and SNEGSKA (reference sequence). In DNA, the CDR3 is TGCAGTGCTAGTGGGTTTGACAGGGCTGGTGAAGCTTTCTTT. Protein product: CSASGFDRAGEAFF.

The CDR3 bases are TGTGCCAGCAGGTTAACTAGCGGGAAGTCCTACGAGCAGTACTTC. Protein product: CASRLTSGKSYEQYF. This chain links TRBV7-2 with TRBJ2-7; the match to TRBD2 covers 10 bases. The CDR3 sequence is 15 residues long. Trimming cost V 6 bases and J 1 base; bases outside gene matches: 6. Germline CDR1 reads SGHTA; CDR2 reads FQGNSA.

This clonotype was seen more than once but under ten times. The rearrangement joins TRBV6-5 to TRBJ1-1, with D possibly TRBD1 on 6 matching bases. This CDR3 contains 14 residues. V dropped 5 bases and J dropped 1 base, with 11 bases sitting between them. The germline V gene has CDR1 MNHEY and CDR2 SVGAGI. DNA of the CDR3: TGTGCCAGCAGTCAGCGGACAGCGAACACTGAAGCTTTCTTT. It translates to CASSQRTANTEAFF.

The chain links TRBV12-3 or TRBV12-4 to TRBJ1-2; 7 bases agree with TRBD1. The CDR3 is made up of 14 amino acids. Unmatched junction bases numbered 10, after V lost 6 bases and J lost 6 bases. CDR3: CASRSTGVGNGYTF. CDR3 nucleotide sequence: TGTGCCAGCAGATCTACAGGGGTCGGTAATGGCTACACCTTC.

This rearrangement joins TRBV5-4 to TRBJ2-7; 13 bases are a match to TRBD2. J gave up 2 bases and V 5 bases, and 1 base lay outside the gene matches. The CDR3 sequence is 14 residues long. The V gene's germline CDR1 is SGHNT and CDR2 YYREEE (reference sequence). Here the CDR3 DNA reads TGTGCCAGCAGACTAGCGGGAGGGACCTACGAGCAGTACTTC. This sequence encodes CASRLAGGTYEQYF.

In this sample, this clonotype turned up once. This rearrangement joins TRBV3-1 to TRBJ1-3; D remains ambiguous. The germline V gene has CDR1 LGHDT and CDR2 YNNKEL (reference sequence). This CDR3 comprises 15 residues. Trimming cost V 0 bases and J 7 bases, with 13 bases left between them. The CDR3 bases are TGTGCCAGCAGCCAAGATAGCGGCCTGGGGAACACCATATATTTT. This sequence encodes CASSQDSGLGNTIYF. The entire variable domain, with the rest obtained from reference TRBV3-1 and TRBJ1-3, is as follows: DTAVSQTPKYLVTQMGNDKSIKCEQNLGHDTMYWYKQDSKKFLKIMFSYNNKELIINETVPNRFSPKSPDKAHLNLHINSLELGDSAVYFCASSQDSGLGNTIYFGEGSWLTVV.

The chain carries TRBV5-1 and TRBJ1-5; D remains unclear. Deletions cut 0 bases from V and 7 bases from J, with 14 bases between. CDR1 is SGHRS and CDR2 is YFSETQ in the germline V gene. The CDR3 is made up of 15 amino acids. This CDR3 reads CASSLGASEGQPQHF. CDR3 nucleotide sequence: TGCGCCAGCAGCTTGGGGGCATCGGAGGGACAGCCCCAGCATTTT. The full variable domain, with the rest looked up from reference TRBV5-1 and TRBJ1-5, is KAGVTQTPRYLIKTRGQQVTLSCSPISGHRSVSWYQQTPGQGLQFLFEYFSETQRNKGNFPGRFSGRQFSNSRSEMNVSTLELGDSALYLCASSLGASEGQPQHFGDGTRLSIL.

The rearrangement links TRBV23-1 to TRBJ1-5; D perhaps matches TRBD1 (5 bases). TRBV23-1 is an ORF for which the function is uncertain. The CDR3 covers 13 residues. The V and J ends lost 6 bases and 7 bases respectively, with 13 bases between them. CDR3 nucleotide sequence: TGCGCCAGCAGGGTACCGACAGTGCAGCCCCAGCATTTT. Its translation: CASRVPTVQPQHF.

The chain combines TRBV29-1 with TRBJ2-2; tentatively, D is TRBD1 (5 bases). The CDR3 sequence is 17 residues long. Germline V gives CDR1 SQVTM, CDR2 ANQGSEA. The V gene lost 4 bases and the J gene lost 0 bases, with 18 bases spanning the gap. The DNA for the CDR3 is TGCAGCGTTGGGCCCCCGCCCCCAGGGACGAACACCGGGGAGCTGTTTTTT. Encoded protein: CSVGPPPPGTNTGELFF.

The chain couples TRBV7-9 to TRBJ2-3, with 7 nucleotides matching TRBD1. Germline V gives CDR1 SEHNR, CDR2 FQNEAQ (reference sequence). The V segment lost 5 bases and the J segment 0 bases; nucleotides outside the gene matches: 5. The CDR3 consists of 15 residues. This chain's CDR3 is CASSLGTVSTDTQYF. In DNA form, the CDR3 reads TGTGCCAGCAGCCTCGGGACAGTCAGCACAGATACGCAGTATTTT.

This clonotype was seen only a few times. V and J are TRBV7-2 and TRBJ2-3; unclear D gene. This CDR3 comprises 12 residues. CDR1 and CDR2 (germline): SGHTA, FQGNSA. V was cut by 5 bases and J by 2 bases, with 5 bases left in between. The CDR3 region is CASSTVTDTQYF. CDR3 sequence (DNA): TGTGCCAGCAGCACGGTCACAGATACGCAGTATTTT.

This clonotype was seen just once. The CDR3 region has the DNA TGTGCCAGCAGCACCAGGGCGAATGGCACCGGGGAGCTGTTTTTT. Protein: CASSTRANGTGELFF. The gene calls are TRBV5-4 and TRBJ2-2; a weak D match, TRBD1 (5 bases). This CDR3 has 15 residues. Deletions cut 4 bases from V and 4 bases from J, with 14 bases between. Germline lookup yields CDR1 SGHNT and CDR2 YYREEE (reference sequence).

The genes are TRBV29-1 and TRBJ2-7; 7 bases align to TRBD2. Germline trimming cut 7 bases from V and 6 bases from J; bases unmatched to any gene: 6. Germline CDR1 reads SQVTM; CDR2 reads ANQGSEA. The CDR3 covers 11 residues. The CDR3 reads CSGGLPSEQYF. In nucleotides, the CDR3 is TGCAGCGGGGGACTACCTAGCGAGCAGTACTTC.

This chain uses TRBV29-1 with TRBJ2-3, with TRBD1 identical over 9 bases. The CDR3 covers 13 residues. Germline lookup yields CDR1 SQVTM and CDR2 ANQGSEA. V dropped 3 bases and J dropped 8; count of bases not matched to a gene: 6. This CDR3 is CSVEKEQGATQYF. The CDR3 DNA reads TGCAGCGTTGAGAAGGAACAGGGGGCTACGCAGTATTTT.

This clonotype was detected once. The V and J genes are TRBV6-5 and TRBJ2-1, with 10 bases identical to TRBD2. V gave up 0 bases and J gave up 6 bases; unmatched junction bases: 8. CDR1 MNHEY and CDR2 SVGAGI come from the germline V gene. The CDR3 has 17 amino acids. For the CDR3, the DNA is TGTGCCAGCAGTTACTCTGCTAGCGGGAGACGGTTCAATGAGCAGTTCTTC. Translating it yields CASSYSASGRRFNEQFF.

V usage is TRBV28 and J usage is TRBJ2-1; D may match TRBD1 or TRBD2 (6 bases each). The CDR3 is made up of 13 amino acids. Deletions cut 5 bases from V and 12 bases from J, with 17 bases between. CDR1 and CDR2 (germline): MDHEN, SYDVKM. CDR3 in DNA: TGTGCCAGCAGTCCCCCCCCGAGGGGGGTGCAGTTCTTC. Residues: CASSPPPRGVQFF.

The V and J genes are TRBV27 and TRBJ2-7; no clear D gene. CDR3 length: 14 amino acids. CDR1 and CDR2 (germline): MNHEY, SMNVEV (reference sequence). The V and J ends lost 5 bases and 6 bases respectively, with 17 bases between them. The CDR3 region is CASSPRWQAFEQYF. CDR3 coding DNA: TGTGCCAGCAGTCCGAGGTGGCAGGCTTTCGAGCAGTACTTC.